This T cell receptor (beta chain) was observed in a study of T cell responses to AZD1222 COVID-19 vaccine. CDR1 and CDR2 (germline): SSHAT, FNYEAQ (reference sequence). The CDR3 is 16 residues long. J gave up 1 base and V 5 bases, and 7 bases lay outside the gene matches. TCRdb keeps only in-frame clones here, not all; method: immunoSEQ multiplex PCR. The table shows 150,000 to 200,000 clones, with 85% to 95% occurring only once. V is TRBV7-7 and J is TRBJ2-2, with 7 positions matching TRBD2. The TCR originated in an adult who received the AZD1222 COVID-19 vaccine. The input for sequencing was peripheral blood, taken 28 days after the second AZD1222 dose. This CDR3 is CASSPTWGGNTGELFF. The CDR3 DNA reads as TGTGCCAGCAGCCCTACCTGGGGGGGGAACACCGGGGAGCTGTTTTTT.